Following are 6 T cell receptor beta chains from one sample sequenced in a study of identical twins. TCRdb called the 5' RACE reads again in MiXCR, with one record for every CDR3 protein. The profile shows more than 200,000 distinct CDR3 sequences, over 12% of them singletons. Source material: memory (CD45RO+) T cells sorted from blood. These receptors were obtained from a woman in her late teens or twenties in good health.

The V and J genes are TRBV7-2 and TRBJ2-1; 11 bases line up with TRBD2. Per germline, CDR1 SGHTA and CDR2 FQGNSA. Trimming removed 7 bases from V and 2 bases from J; junction bases left unmatched: 4. The CDR3 is 15 residues long. The CDR3 spells CASTPGLAAYNEQFF. Written as DNA, the CDR3 is TGTGCCAGCACCCCGGGACTAGCGGCCTACAATGAGCAGTTCTTC. The complete variable domain, with remaining parts taken from reference TRBV7-2 and TRBJ2-1, reads GAGVSQSPSNKVTEKGKDVELRCDPISGHTALYWYRQSLGQGLEFLIYFQGNSAPDKSGLPSDRFSAERTGGSVSTLTIQRTQQEDSAVYLCASTPGLAAYNEQFFGPGTRLTVL.

In this sample, this clonotype turned up a few times. CDR3 nucleotides: TGCAGTGCTAGCGGTCTAGCGGGCAACCGGGAGCAGTTCTTC. Protein: CSASGLAGNREQFF. The chain employs TRBV20-1 and TRBJ2-1, with TRBD2 matching 8 bases. The CDR3 covers 14 residues. With V trimmed by 3 bases and J by 10 bases, 11 bases remained unmatched. Germline values: CDR1 DFQATT, CDR2 SNEGSKA (reference sequence).

This clonotype came up many times. This chain uses TRBV19 with TRBJ1-1; D gene ambiguous. V shed 4 bases and J shed 0 bases, with 6 bases lying between them. The CDR3 has 13 amino acids. CDR1 is LNHDA, CDR2 SQIVND, per germline (reference sequence). In nucleotides, the CDR3 is TGTGCCAGTAGTAGGACCGTGAACACTGAAGCTTTCTTT. Protein: CASSRTVNTEAFF.

Only a few counts were recorded for this clonotype. This rearrangement joins TRBV20-1 to TRBJ2-3; 12 bases map to TRBD2. CDR3 length: 16 amino acids. Germline lookup yields CDR1 DFQATT and CDR2 SNEGSKA (reference sequence). V dropped 5 bases and J dropped 4; count of bases not matched to a gene: 10. The CDR3 sequence: CSAPRGSSGGADTQYF. The CDR3 bases are TGCAGTGCTCCTCGAGGGTCTAGCGGGGGGGCAGATACGCAGTATTTT.

Here the CDR3 DNA reads TGCGCCAGCAGCCCCGGGACAGGGGGATTTAGCAATCAGCCCCAGCATTTT. Translation gives CASSPGTGGFSNQPQHF. V is TRBV5-1 and J is TRBJ1-5; 11 bases are a match to TRBD1. CDR3 length: 17 amino acids. V was clipped by 4 bases and J by 0 bases; unmatched bases: 6. The germline V gene has CDR1 SGHRS and CDR2 YFSETQ.

This chain links TRBV12-3 or TRBV12-4 with TRBJ2-1; D gene ambiguous. CDR3 length equals 14 residues. V dropped 3 bases and J dropped 6 bases, with 12 bases sitting between them. The CDR3 spells CASSLWEWGNEQFF. CDR3 nucleotides: TGTGCCAGCAGTTTGTGGGAATGGGGCAATGAGCAGTTCTTC.